This T cell receptor (beta chain) was documented in a study of T cell responses to AZD1222 COVID-19 vaccine. Regarding the study as a whole: Clonal diversity may have been underestimated in mostly white British donors. Baseline seropositivity characterized only six AZD1222 recipients. Rises in breadth and depth of Spike-specific TCRs came after two AZD1222 doses. The reported proportion of spike-specific TCRs targeting unmutated variant regions was nearly half.

Profiling relied on immunoSEQ multiplex PCR, and the TCRdb table lists in-frame clones only, not all of them. This sample has roughly 120,000 clones, with 70% to 90% found just once. The CDR3 length is 15 residues. V was pared by 0 bases and J by 6 bases, with 15 bases between. The germline gives CDR1 GTSNPN, CDR2 SVGIG (reference sequence). As for this clone: Its specificity is not known.

The TCR sequence derives from an adult in good health. The sample was peripheral blood, taken on day 0 of AZD1222 vaccination. This sequence joins TRBV30 and TRBJ1-5; tentative D call: TRBD1 (6 bases). In nucleotides, the CDR3 is TGTGCCTGGAGTGTAGCCAGGGGTAGGGGTCAGCCCCAGCATTTT. It specifies CAWSVARGRGQPQHF.